This TCR beta chain stems from a study of neurological immune-mediated disorders. CDR1 and CDR2 from the germline V gene are SGHNT and YENEEA. The CDR3 covers 16 residues. The sample's time point: longitudinal time-point 2. A single run covered 15-18 subjects with over 170 million TCR-beta sequences. In TCRdb, the 5' RACE reads were re-called with MiXCR into one record per CDR3 protein. The data hold 57,000 or so distinct CDR3 sequences, with around 10% observed a single time. This clonotype has a single count. Sequence at one end of the junction differs from germline and may be a read error. The specimen was PBMCs. This chain connects TRBV11-3 to TRBJ2-1, with a tentative D call TRBD2 (5 bases). This TCR was sampled from a man aged 30 to 45 in good health. The DNA of the CDR3 is TGTGCCAGCAGCTTAGTGGGCGGGCTCTCCTACAATGAGCATTTCTTC. Protein: CASSLVGGLSYNEHFF. The full variable domain, completed using reference TRBV11-3 and TRBJ2-1, is EAGVVQSPRYKIIEKKQPVAFWCNPISGHNTLYWYLQNLGQGPELLIRYENEEAVDDSQLPKDRFSAERLKGVDSTLKIQPAELGDSAVYLCASSLVGGLSYNEHFFGPGTRLTVL.